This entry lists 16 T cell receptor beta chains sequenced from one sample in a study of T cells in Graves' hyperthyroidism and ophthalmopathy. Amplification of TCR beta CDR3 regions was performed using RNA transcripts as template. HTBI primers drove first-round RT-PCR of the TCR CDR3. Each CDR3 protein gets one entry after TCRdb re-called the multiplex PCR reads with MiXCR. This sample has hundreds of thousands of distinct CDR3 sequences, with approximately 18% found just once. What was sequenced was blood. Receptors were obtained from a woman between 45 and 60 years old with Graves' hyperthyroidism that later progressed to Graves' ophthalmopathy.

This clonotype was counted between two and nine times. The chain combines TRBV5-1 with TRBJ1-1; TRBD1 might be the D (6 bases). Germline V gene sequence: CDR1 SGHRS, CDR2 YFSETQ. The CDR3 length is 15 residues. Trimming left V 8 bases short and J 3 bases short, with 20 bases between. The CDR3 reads CASLLGAVGDTEAFF. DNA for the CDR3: TGCGCCAGTCTCCTGGGGGCTGTCGGGGACACTGAAGCTTTCTTT.

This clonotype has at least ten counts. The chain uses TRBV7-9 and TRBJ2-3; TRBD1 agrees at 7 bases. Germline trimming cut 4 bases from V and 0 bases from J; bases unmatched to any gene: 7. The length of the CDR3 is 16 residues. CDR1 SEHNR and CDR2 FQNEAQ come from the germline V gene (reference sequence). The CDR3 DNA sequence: TGTGCCAGCAGCTCAGGGACAGTTTCTAGCACAGATACGCAGTATTTT. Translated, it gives CASSSGTVSSTDTQYF.

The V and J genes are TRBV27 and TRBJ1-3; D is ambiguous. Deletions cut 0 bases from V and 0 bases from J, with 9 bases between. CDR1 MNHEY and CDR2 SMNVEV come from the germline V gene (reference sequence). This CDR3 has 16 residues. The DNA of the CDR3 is TGTGCCAGCAGTTTATCGTCTGGGTACTCTGGAAACACCATATATTTT. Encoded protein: CASSLSSGYSGNTIYF.

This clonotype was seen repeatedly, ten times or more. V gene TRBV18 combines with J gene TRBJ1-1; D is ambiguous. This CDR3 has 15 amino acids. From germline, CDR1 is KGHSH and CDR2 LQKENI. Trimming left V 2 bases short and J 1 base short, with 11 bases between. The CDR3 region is CASSPSPTGNTEAFF. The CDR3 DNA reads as TGTGCCAGCTCACCAAGTCCGACGGGGAACACTGAAGCTTTCTTT.

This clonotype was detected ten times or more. The CDR3 spells CASSRQGVAFF. The CDR3 bases are TGTGCCAGCAGCCGCCAGGGAGTAGCTTTCTTT. The chain has TRBV3-1 and TRBJ1-1; TRBD1 is a possible D gene (5 bases). The CDR3 totals 11 residues. Germline V lookup: CDR1 LGHDT, CDR2 YNNKEL (reference sequence). V was cut by 4 bases and J by 10 bases, with 10 bases left in between.

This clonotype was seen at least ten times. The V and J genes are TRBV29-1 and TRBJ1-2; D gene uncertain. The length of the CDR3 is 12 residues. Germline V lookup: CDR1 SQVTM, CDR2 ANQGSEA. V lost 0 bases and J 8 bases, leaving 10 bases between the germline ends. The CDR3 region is CSVEDGRRGYTF. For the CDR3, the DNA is TGCAGCGTTGAAGACGGCAGACGGGGCTACACCTTC.

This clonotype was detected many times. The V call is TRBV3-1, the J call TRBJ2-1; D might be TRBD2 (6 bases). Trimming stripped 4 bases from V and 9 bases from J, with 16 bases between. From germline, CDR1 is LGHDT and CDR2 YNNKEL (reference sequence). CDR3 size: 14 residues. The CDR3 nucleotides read TGTGCCAGCAGCCTTCGGACCCGCGGGGCTGAGCAGTTCTTC. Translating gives CASSLRTRGAEQFF.

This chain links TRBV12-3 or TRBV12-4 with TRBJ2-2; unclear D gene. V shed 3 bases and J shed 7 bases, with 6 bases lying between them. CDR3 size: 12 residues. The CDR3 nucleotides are TGTGCCAGCAGTTTTAGGGTCGGGGAGCTGTTTTTT. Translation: CASSFRVGELFF.

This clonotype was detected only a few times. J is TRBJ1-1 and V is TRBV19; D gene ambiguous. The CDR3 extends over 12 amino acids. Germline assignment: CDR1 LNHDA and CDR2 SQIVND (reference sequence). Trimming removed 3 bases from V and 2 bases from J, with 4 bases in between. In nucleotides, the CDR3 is TGTGCCAGTAGTATCACCAACACTGAAGCTTTCTTT. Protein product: CASSITNTEAFF.

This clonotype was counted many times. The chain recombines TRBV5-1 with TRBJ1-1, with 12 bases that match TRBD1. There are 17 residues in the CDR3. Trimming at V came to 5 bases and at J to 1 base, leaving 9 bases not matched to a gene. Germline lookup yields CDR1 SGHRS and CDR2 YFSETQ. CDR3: CASRTSGQGASNTEAFF. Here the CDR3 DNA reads TGCGCCAGCAGAACATCGGGACAGGGGGCGTCGAACACTGAAGCTTTCTTT.

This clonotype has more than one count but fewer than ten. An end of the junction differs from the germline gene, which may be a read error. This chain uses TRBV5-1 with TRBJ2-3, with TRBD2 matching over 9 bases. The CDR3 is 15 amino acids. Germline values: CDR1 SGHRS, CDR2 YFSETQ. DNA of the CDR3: TGTGCCAGCAGCTTGGGTAGCGGGGGACCAGATACGCAGTATTTT. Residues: CASSLGSGGPDTQYF.

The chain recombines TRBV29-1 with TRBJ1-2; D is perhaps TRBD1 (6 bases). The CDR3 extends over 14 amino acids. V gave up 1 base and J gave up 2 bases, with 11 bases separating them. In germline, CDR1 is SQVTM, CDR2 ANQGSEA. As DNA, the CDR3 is TGCAGCGTTGAAGTTGGGCAGGGGAACTATGGCTACACCTTC. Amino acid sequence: CSVEVGQGNYGYTF. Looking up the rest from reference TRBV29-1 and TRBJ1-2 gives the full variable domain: SAVISQKPSRDICQRGTSLTIQCQVDSQVTMMFWYRQQPGQSLTLIATANQGSEATYESGFVIDKFPISRPNLTFSTLTVSNMSPEDSSIYLCSVEVGQGNYGYTFGSGTRLTVV.

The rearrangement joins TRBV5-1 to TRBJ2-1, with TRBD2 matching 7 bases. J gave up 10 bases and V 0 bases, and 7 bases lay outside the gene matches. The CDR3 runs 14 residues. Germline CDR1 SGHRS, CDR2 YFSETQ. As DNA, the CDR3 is TGCGCCAGCAGCTTGGACGGGGGGTCTCGGGAGCAGTTCTTC. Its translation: CASSLDGGSREQFF.

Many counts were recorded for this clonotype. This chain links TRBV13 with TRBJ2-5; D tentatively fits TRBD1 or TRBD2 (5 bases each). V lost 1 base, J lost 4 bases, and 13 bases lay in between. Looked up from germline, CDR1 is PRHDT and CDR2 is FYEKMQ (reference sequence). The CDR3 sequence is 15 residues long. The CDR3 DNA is TGTGCCAGCAGCTTAGATCGGGGCGCGGTAGAGACCCAGTACTTC. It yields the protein CASSLDRGAVETQYF.

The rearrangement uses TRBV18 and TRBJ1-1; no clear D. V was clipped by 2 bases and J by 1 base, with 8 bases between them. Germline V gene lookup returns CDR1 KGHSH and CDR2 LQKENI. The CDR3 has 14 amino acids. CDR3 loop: CASSPALANTEAFF. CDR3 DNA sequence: TGTGCCAGCTCACCAGCGCTGGCGAACACTGAAGCTTTCTTT.

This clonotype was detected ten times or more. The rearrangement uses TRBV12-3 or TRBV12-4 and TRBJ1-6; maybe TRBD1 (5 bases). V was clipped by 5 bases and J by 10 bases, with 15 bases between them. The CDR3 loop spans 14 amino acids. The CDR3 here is CASSATGGDSPLHF. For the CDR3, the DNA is TGTGCCAGCAGTGCCACCGGAGGGGACTCACCCCTCCACTTT.